Below are 32 T cell receptor beta chains sequenced from a single sample in a study of resident and recirculating memory T cells in vitiligo. Assay used: immunoSEQ multiplex PCR; TCRdb lists only in-frame clones, some missing. Seen here are 65,000 to 80,000 clones, around 92% observed once, and the top ten hold more than 5%. The specimen was blood. These receptors all stem from a male donor with vitiligo.

The V and J genes are TRBV7-2 and TRBJ2-3, with 8 bases matching TRBD2. The CDR3 runs to 15 residues. CDR1 and CDR2 from the germline V gene are SGHTA and FQGNSA. V lost 1 base, J lost 6 bases, and 6 bases stayed unmatched. Written as DNA, the CDR3 is TGTGCCAGCAGCTTAGTATACGGGAGGGGTGATACGCAGTATTTT. It specifies CASSLVYGRGDTQYF.

The rearrangement joins TRBV5-1 to TRBJ1-2; D might be TRBD1 (6 bases). Trimming took off 2 bases at V and 1 base at J, with 9 bases between the two ends. Germline V gene sequence: CDR1 SGHRS, CDR2 YFSETQ. The CDR3 extends over 14 amino acids. The CDR3 is CASSLSGVNYGYTF. CDR3 DNA sequence: TGCGCCAGCAGCTTATCAGGGGTTAACTATGGCTACACCTTC.

J is TRBJ2-5 and V is TRBV5-1; D not resolved. V gave up 0 bases and J gave up 3 bases, with 3 bases separating them. The CDR3 totals 12 residues. Germline V lookup: CDR1 SGHRS, CDR2 YFSETQ. CDR3 sequence reads: CASSLAEETQYF. The CDR3 DNA follows: TGCGCCAGCAGCTTGGCGGAAGAGACCCAGTACTTC.

Only one count was recorded for this clone. V gene TRBV27 combines with J gene TRBJ1-2; D call uncertain. Germline-derived CDR1 and CDR2 are MNHEY and SMNVEV (reference sequence). Trimming left V 0 bases short and J 8 bases short, with 13 bases between. This CDR3 is 14 amino acids long. In nucleotides, the CDR3 is TGTGCCAGCAGTTTATCCACAGACCCACTGGGCTACACCTTC. Protein product: CASSLSTDPLGYTF.

Here the CDR3 reads CAWATGADIQGYTF. The CDR3 nucleotides are TGTGCCTGGGCAACAGGGGCTGATATTCAGGGCTACACCTTC. The chain uses TRBV30 and TRBJ1-2; 7 bases agree with TRBD1. Germline-derived CDR1 and CDR2 are GTSNPN and SVGIG (reference sequence). The CDR3 extends over 14 amino acids. V dropped 5 bases and J dropped 8; count of bases not matched to a gene: 14.

V and J are TRBV15 and TRBJ2-7; 10 positions match TRBD1. CDR3 length equals 15 residues. CDR1 is LNHNV, CDR2 YYDKDF, per germline (reference sequence). V gave up 5 bases and J gave up 7 bases; unmatched junction bases: 11. DNA for the CDR3: TGTGCCACCAGCGGACCCGGGACAGGGGCGGGGGAGCAGTACTTC. The encoded protein is CATSGPGTGAGEQYF.

The rearrangement uses TRBV11-2 and TRBJ2-5; TRBD1 aligns across 9 bases. V shed 5 bases and J 5 bases; nucleotides not matched to a gene: 9. Germline V gene data show CDR1 as SGHAT and CDR2 as FQNNGV. The CDR3 covers 15 residues. The CDR3 here is CASSPDRGGFETQYF. The CDR3 DNA reads TGTGCCAGCAGCCCGGACAGGGGAGGATTCGAGACCCAGTACTTC.

The V call is TRBV5-6, the J call TRBJ2-7, with D possibly being TRBD1 (8 bases). Trimming took off 4 bases at V and 6 bases at J, with 20 bases between the two ends. The CDR3 totals 15 residues. Germline V gene sequence: CDR1 SGHDT, CDR2 YYEEEE. For the CDR3, the DNA is TGTGCCAGCAGCGGGAGGGGCCAGGGGGCACTCGAGCAGTACTTC. This codes for CASSGRGQGALEQYF.

This clone was seen once. This chain connects TRBV7-2 to TRBJ1-1; 7 bases agree with TRBD1. Germline CDR1 and CDR2: SGHTA and FQGNSA. The length of the CDR3 is 14 residues. The V gene end was trimmed by 3 bases and the J gene end by 7 bases; junction bases not matched to a gene: 8. CDR3 in amino acids: CASSFFRRDSEAFF. In DNA form, the CDR3 reads TGTGCCAGCAGCTTTTTTAGACGGGACAGTGAAGCTTTCTTT.

The chain couples TRBV7-8 to TRBJ2-6, with TRBD2 matching over 7 bases. CDR3 size: 19 residues. The germline gives CDR1 SGHVS, CDR2 FQNEAQ. Trimming at V came to 8 bases and at J to 0 bases, leaving 16 bases not matched to a gene. CDR3 sequence: CASSGGSFLRLSGANVLTF. The CDR3 nucleotides read TGTGCCAGCTCGGGGGGAAGCTTCTTACGCCTCTCTGGGGCCAACGTCCTGACTTTC.

The genes are TRBV7-3 and TRBJ2-1; 8 nucleotides match TRBD2. Trimming cost V 3 bases and J 4 bases; bases outside gene matches: 5. The germline V gene encodes CDR1 SGHTA and CDR2 FQGTGA. This CDR3 region has 15 residues. The CDR3 sequence: CASSFTGGSYNEQFF. The CDR3 nucleotides are TGTGCCAGCAGCTTTACGGGGGGGTCATACAATGAGCAGTTCTTC.

About this clone: The conserved closing phenylalanine or tryptophan is absent in this CDR3, likely reflecting a read error. The chain joins TRBV4-1 to TRBJ2-7, with TRBD2 matching 11 bases. The junction had 11 bases not matched to a gene; V was cut back by 0 bases and J by 7 bases. Germline CDR1 MGHRA, CDR2 YSYEKL. The CDR3 extends over 17 amino acids. CDR3 nucleotide sequence: TGCGCCAGCAGCCAAGATCTGGATAGCGGGAGGGCCAGTGAGCAGTACTCC. This codes for CASSQDLDSGRASEQYS.

The CDR3 sequence: CASSSGTEGETQYF. In DNA, the CDR3 is TGTGCCAGCAGTTCCGGGACAGAAGGAGAGACCCAGTACTTC. The chain couples TRBV28 to TRBJ2-5; 7 bases align to TRBD1. The CDR3 length is 14 residues. Trimming at V came to 4 bases and at J to 4 bases, leaving 6 bases not matched to a gene. CDR1 and CDR2 (germline): MDHEN, SYDVKM.

The gene calls are TRBV5-6 and TRBJ1-5; tentative D call: TRBD1 (6 bases). This CDR3 is built from 14 residues. Germline values: CDR1 SGHDT, CDR2 YYEEEE. Trimming left V 3 bases short and J 6 bases short, with 13 bases between. CDR3 protein: CASSWGGAGQPQHF. CDR3 DNA: TGTGCCAGCAGCTGGGGGGGGGCCGGTCAGCCCCAGCATTTT.

The chain has TRBV6-5 and TRBJ1-1; the D is unclear. Germline CDR1 MNHEY, CDR2 SVGAGI. V was pared by 6 bases and J by 5 bases, with 13 bases between. The CDR3 is 13 amino acids. CDR3 bases: TGTGCCAGCAGATGGACCGGGAAAACTGAAGCTTTCTTT. This gives the protein CASRWTGKTEAFF.

This rearrangement joins TRBV29-1 to TRBJ2-5; D may be TRBD1 (7 bases). Germline CDR1 reads SQVTM; CDR2 reads ANQGSEA. The CDR3 loop spans 20 amino acids. The ends were cut back, 1 base at V and 4 bases at J, with 31 bases in the middle. The CDR3 DNA reads TGCAGCGTTGAAGGCACACGGAGGGAGGACAGGCCCTTGAAAAGAGAGACCCAGTACTTC. Residues: CSVEGTRREDRPLKRETQYF.

The chain couples TRBV4-1 to TRBJ1-1; 8 nucleotides agree with TRBD1. This CDR3 is 14 amino acids long. The ends lost 1 base at V and 3 bases at J; junction bases unmatched: 1. CDR1 is MGHRA and CDR2 is YSYEKL in the germline V gene. CDR3 amino acids: CASSQVRGHTEAFF. The DNA for the CDR3 is TGCGCCAGCAGCCAAGTCAGGGGGCACACTGAAGCTTTCTTT.

The gene calls are TRBV5-1 and TRBJ1-1, with TRBD1 matching over 7 bases. With 0 bases clipped from V and 1 base from J, the junction kept 9 bases outside the gene matches. CDR3 length equals 17 residues. Germline V gene sequence: CDR1 SGHRS, CDR2 YFSETQ. The CDR3 region is CASSLAVWDSQNTEAFF. The DNA of the CDR3 is TGCGCCAGCAGCTTGGCCGTTTGGGACAGTCAGAACACTGAAGCTTTCTTT.

The chain carries TRBV4-1 and TRBJ2-1; 9 nucleotides line up with TRBD2. The CDR3 is 17 residues long. Germline CDR1 is MGHRA and CDR2 is YSYEKL. Unmatched junction bases numbered 6, after V lost 1 base and J lost 2 bases. Written as DNA, the CDR3 is TGCGCCAGCAGCCAAGTAGGCCTAGCGGGGCCCTACAATGAGCAGTTCTTC. It codes for CASSQVGLAGPYNEQFF.

The rearrangement links TRBV28 to TRBJ2-1, with D possibly being TRBD2 (6 bases). CDR3 size: 18 residues. Germline-derived CDR1 and CDR2 are MDHEN and SYDVKM. Trimming stripped 6 bases from V and 1 base from J, with 22 bases between. CDR3 DNA: TGTGCCAGCAGACTTCATGGAACCGGGACTGGGTCCTACAATGAGCAGTTCTTC. Translation: CASRLHGTGTGSYNEQFF. The whole variable domain, filled in from reference TRBV28 and TRBJ2-1, reads DVKVTQSSRYLVKRTGEKVFLECVQDMDHENMFWYRQDPGLGLRLIYFSYDVKMKEKGDIPEGYSVSREKKERFSLILESASTNQTSMYLCASRLHGTGTGSYNEQFFGPGTRLTVL.

The chain recombines TRBV28 with TRBJ2-2; 8 bases align to TRBD2. J was trimmed by 0 bases and V by 7 bases; bases with no gene match: 10. The CDR3 has 17 amino acids. Germline CDR1 is MDHEN and CDR2 is SYDVKM. The CDR3 nucleotides read TGTGCCAGCAACCTCGATCTAGCGGGCGCGAACACCGGGGAGCTGTTTTTT. This gives the protein CASNLDLAGANTGELFF.

The chain uses TRBV7-3 and TRBJ2-1; no clear D. V lost 5 bases, J lost 0 bases, and 8 bases lay in between. Germline CDR1 and CDR2: SGHTA and FQGTGA. CDR3 length equals 14 residues. The CDR3 sequence is CASSPSVSYNEQFF. The DNA of the CDR3 is TGTGCCAGCAGCCCCTCCGTCTCCTACAATGAGCAGTTCTTC.

The chain combines TRBV6-5 with TRBJ1-2, with D perhaps matching TRBD1 (5 bases). The germline V gene encodes CDR1 MNHEY and CDR2 SVGAGI. Trimming removed 7 bases from V and 4 bases from J, with 16 bases in between. The CDR3 has 14 amino acids. The CDR3 DNA reads as TGTGCCAGCACCTGGGGCCTACCGGGCTATGGCTACACCTTC. The encoded protein is CASTWGLPGYGYTF.

The chain has TRBV19 and TRBJ1-2, with TRBD1 matching over 10 bases. This CDR3 has 13 residues. Trimming at V came to 8 bases and at J to 5 bases, leaving 5 bases not matched to a gene. From germline, CDR1 is LNHDA and CDR2 SQIVND (reference sequence). The CDR3, as DNA: TGTGCCAGTCCCCGACAGGGGGCTTATGGCTACACCTTC. The encoded protein is CASPRQGAYGYTF.

The rearrangement uses TRBV11-3 and TRBJ2-2; 9 nucleotides match TRBD1. This CDR3 has 16 residues. With 5 bases clipped from V and 3 bases from J, the junction kept 7 bases outside the gene matches. CDR1 and CDR2 from the germline V gene are SGHNT and YENEEA. CDR3 DNA sequence: TGTGCCAGCAGCCCTAGGGACAGGGCTCACACCGGGGAGCTGTTTTTT. This codes for CASSPRDRAHTGELFF.

The chain joins TRBV6-1 to TRBJ2-1, with 9 nucleotides matching TRBD2. The CDR3 runs to 18 residues. V lost 3 bases and J lost 4; bases outside the gene matches: 13. Germline CDR1 MNHNS, CDR2 SASEGT. CDR3 bases: TGTGCCAGCAGTGAGCCCAGCCGGGGCGGGAGGGGTTACAATGAGCAGTTCTTC. This translates into CASSEPSRGGRGYNEQFF.

J is TRBJ2-3 and V is TRBV4-3, with 7 nucleotides matching TRBD2. Germline V gene lookup returns CDR1 LGHNA and CDR2 YSLEER. The V and J ends lost 0 bases and 2 bases, in that order; junction bases with no gene match: 8. There are 17 residues in the CDR3. As DNA, the CDR3 is TGCGCCAGCAGCCAAGATATGGGCGGGAGTGTCACAGATACGCAGTATTTT. Translated, it gives CASSQDMGGSVTDTQYF.

The genes are TRBV6-4 and TRBJ2-1; 8 nucleotides match TRBD2. The CDR3 length is 15 residues. Germline V gene data show CDR1 as MRHNA and CDR2 as SNTAGT. The ends lost 6 bases at V and 8 bases at J; junction bases unmatched: 12. CDR3 region: CASSHREGGIHEQFF. In DNA form, the CDR3 reads TGTGCCAGCAGCCACCGGGAGGGAGGTATCCATGAGCAGTTCTTC.

The V and J genes are TRBV28 and TRBJ2-7; 9 bases line up with TRBD2. CDR1 and CDR2 from the germline V gene are MDHEN and SYDVKM. Losses at the gene ends were 7 bases for V and 3 bases for J; bases not matched to a gene: 10. The CDR3 is 15 residues long. CDR3 nucleotide sequence: TGTGCCAGCACGGCGGGGGGGAGAGGGATCTACGAGCAGTACTTC. This codes for CASTAGGRGIYEQYF. Based on the CDR3 plus reference TRBV28 and TRBJ2-7, the full variable domain is DVKVTQSSRYLVKRTGEKVFLECVQDMDHENMFWYRQDPGLGLRLIYFSYDVKMKEKGDIPEGYSVSREKKERFSLILESASTNQTSMYLCASTAGGRGIYEQYFGPGTRLTVT.

The rearrangement links TRBV28 to TRBJ2-7, with 9 nucleotides matching TRBD1. The CDR3 totals 16 residues. Per the germline V gene, CDR1 is MDHEN and CDR2 is SYDVKM. The J segment lost 0 bases and the V segment lost 6 bases, leaving 9 bases of the junction unmatched. The DNA for the CDR3 is TGTGCCAGCAGGAGCGTGGACAGGGGTCACTCCTACGAGCAGTACTTC. It specifies CASRSVDRGHSYEQYF. Together with reference TRBV28 and TRBJ2-7, the CDR3 gives the full variable domain: DVKVTQSSRYLVKRTGEKVFLECVQDMDHENMFWYRQDPGLGLRLIYFSYDVKMKEKGDIPEGYSVSREKKERFSLILESASTNQTSMYLCASRSVDRGHSYEQYFGPGTRLTVT.

V is TRBV7-3 and J is TRBJ1-3, with D possibly TRBD1 on 6 matching bases. Germline CDR1 and CDR2: SGHTA and FQGTGA. V shed 5 bases and J shed 4 bases, with 15 bases lying between them. The CDR3 has 15 residues. DNA of the CDR3: TGTGCCAGCAGCCCTGGGGGGGGGCCCGGAAACACCATATATTTT. Translated, it gives CASSPGGGPGNTIYF. Looking up the rest from reference TRBV7-3 and TRBJ1-3 gives the full variable domain: GAGVSQTPSNKVTEKGKYVELRCDPISGHTALYWYRQSLGQGPEFLIYFQGTGAADDSGLPNDRFFAVRPEGSVSTLKIQRTERGDSAVYLCASSPGGGPGNTIYFGEGSWLTVV.

The chain has TRBV23-1 and TRBJ2-7; D call uncertain. TRBV23-1 is reported as an ORF; its role is uncertain. There are 17 residues in the CDR3. V lost 0 bases to trimming and J lost 3 bases, with 18 bases between them. The CDR3 region is CASSQSEALHTHYEQYF. Here the CDR3 DNA reads TGCGCCAGCAGTCAATCAGAGGCCCTACATACCCACTACGAGCAGTACTTC.